Listed below are T cell receptor beta chains from one sample, sequenced in a study of a mutant IDH1 vaccine in newly diagnosed glioma. Produced via immunoSEQ multiplex PCR; TCRdb's table is partial and in-frame only. The data hold roughly 74,000 clones, with roughly 85% observed a single time. Their specific antigens are unknown. The specimen was PBMCs, collected from a glioma patient whose treatment included an IDH1 peptide vaccine. These TCRs come from a man younger than 40 with glioma. Some clones in this sample may be carry-over from other donors' samples. CDR3s include the opening cysteine and the closing phenylalanine or tryptophan. The D gene is left open where the match is weak. Clone size is not always given. Where it is, it says once, few, many or a class for expanded clones.

>-|TRBJ2-1|TRBV5-1|TRBD2
TGCGCCAGCAGCTTGGCCGTGGTAGCGGGGTACAATGAGCAGTTCTTC
CASSLAVVAGYNEQFF
>few|TRBJ1-1|TRBV11-2|-
TGTGCCAGCAGGGAGGCGGTAAGCTTTAACACTGAAGCTTTCTTT
CASREAVSFNTEAFF
>-|TRBJ2-1|TRBV11-3|-
TGTGCCAGCAGCTTAGGGCCAGGGCCTTCTTACAATGAGCAGTTCTTC
CASSLGPGPSYNEQFF
>-|TRBJ1-5|TRBV6-6|-
TGTGCCAGCAGTTACGGGACGAATCAGCCCCAGCATTTT
CASSYGTNQPQHF
>-|TRBJ2-1|TRBV6-1|-
TGTGCCAGCAGTGTCGCCGGGTCCCTCAATGAGCAGTTCTTC
CASSVAGSLNEQFF
>-|TRBJ1-1|TRBV2|-
TGTGCCAGCAGTGAAGCAGGAGGGAAGCCCGAAGCTTTCTTT
CASSEAGGKPEAFF
>-|TRBJ1-1|TRBV9|TRBD1
TGTGCCAGCAGCGTAGGGGGACAGGGAAGGAACACTGAAGCTTTCTTT
CASSVGGQGRNTEAFF
>-|TRBJ1-2|TRBV4-2|-
TGTGCCAGCAGCCAAGATCCTTTAGGAGGGGGGGGTAGGCGCTACACCTTC
CASSQDPLGGGGRRYTF
>once|TRBJ2-2|TRBV7-3|-
TGTGCCAGCAGCTTATTCCCAGGGTCGAACACCGGGGAGCTGTTTTTT
CASSLFPGSNTGELFF
>-|TRBJ1-4|TRBV19|-
TGTGCCAGTAGTGGGGGCCAGTCTAATGAAAAACTGTTTTTT
CASSGGQSNEKLFF
>-|TRBJ2-2|TRBV5-1|TRBD2
TGCGCCAGCAGCTTGGCAAGGACTAGCGGGGCATTTAACACCGGGGAGCTGTTTTTT
CASSLARTSGAFNTGELFF
>-|TRBJ2-7|TRBV6-9|-
-
CASSFGTGNF
>-|TRBJ2-5|TRBV7-2|TRBD2
TGTGCCAGCAGCTCGCCGGGGGGGCGAGAGACCCAGTACTTC
CASSSPGGRETQYF
>once|TRBJ2-7|TRBV7-2|-
TGTGCCAGCAGCTCAGGAGGTGGCGAGCAGTACTTC
CASSSGGGEQYF
>-|TRBJ2-7|TRBV18|TRBD2
TGTGCCAGCTCACCCACGGGGGGACCCTACGAGCAGTACTTC
CASSPTGGPYEQYF
>-|TRBJ2-2|TRBV19|-
TGTGCCAGTAGTATGGGGGGGAACACCGGGGAGCTGTTTTTT
CASSMGGNTGELFF
>-|TRBJ2-1|TRBV2|-
TGTGCCAGCGGCCTGGAAGGACGTTCCTACAATGAGCAGTTCTTC
CASGLEGRSYNEQFF
>-|TRBJ1-2|TRBV5-4|-
TGTGCCAGCAGCTCGCCAATCGGGGAGACTAACTATGGCTACACCTTC
CASSSPIGETNYGYTF
>-|TRBJ2-7|TRBV9|-
TGTGCCAGCAGCGTAGGATCGACTCCTTCGTACGAGCAGTACTTC
CASSVGSTPSYEQYF
>-|TRBJ2-7|TRBV5-4|TRBD1
TGTGCCAGCAGCTTGGGACAGGGTTTTCTTCAATCCTACGAGCAGTACTTC
CASSLGQGFLQSYEQYF
>-|TRBJ2-1|TRBV5-5|-
TGTGCCAGCAGCCCAGTAGGGAATGAGCAGTTCTTC
CASSPVGNEQFF